The 3 T cell receptor beta chains given below trace back to one sample, sequenced in a study of cytomegalovirus exposure and HLA in healthy donors. Sequencing used immunoSEQ multiplex PCR; TCRdb keeps in-frame clones, though not all of them. The sample records approximately 41,000 clones, over 85% being singletons. Sequenced input: PBMCs. The receptors derive from a man between 18 and 29 years old in good health and CMV-seronegative.

The chain links TRBV19 to TRBJ2-3; 7 bases are a match to TRBD2. This CDR3 has 14 residues. J gave up 4 bases and V 5 bases, and 6 bases lay outside the gene matches. The germline CDR1 and CDR2 sequences are LNHDA and SQIVND (reference sequence). CDR3 sequence reads: CASSPGTTPDTQYF. DNA of the CDR3: TGTGCCAGTAGTCCCGGGACTACACCAGATACGCAGTATTTT.

This sequence joins TRBV2 and TRBJ2-7, with 9 bases identical to TRBD1. The CDR3 is made up of 14 amino acids. After removal of 10 bases from V and 4 bases from J, the junction contained 11 bases not matched to a gene. Per germline, CDR1 SNHLY and CDR2 FYNNEI. CDR3 sequence reads: CATDPGQGGYEQYF. CDR3 DNA: TGTGCCACAGACCCGGGACAGGGAGGATACGAGCAGTACTTC.

The chain couples TRBV7-8 to TRBJ2-5, with 11 bases matching TRBD1. Germline values: CDR1 SGHVS, CDR2 FQNEAQ. V was pared by 5 bases and J by 4 bases, with 6 bases of the junction left unmatched. CDR3 length: 15 amino acids. The CDR3 loop is CASSSGQGASETQYF. The CDR3 region has the DNA TGTGCCAGCAGCAGTGGACAGGGGGCGTCAGAGACCCAGTACTTC.